Reported below is one TCR beta chain. The CDR3 is 14 amino acids. The germline V gene has CDR1 KGHSH and CDR2 LQKENI. The V gene lost 5 bases and the J gene lost 1 base, with 11 bases spanning the gap. The sample comes from a study of blood T cell repertoires in COVID-19. Study as a whole: Collection of acute and convalescent COVID-19 samples took place in the United States, Italy and Spain.

Source study methods: Cell counts per sample came from amplifying reference gene primers. The repertoire was sequenced with immunoSEQ multiplex PCR; TCRdb's copy has only in-frame clones and lacks some. V and J calls and clone size are as listed in that table; D and trimming were resolved from the DNA. The repertoire has over 450,000 clones, 85% to 90% of them found once; the top ten carry 7.5% to 9.5%. The source material was peripheral blood. The sequence came from a woman in her 50s with COVID-19, enrolled during active disease. This rearrangement joins TRBV18 to TRBJ1-2, with D tentatively TRBD1 (6 bases). CDR3 sequence reads: CASSDRSFNYGYTF. The CDR3, as DNA: TGTGCCAGCTCAGACAGGTCTTTTAACTATGGCTACACCTTC.